The 8 T cell receptor beta chains below come from one sample, sequenced in a study of identical twins. TCRdb re-called the 5' RACE reads through MiXCR, storing one row per CDR3 protein. The sample lists hundreds of thousands of distinct CDR3 sequences, roughly 9% occurring once. The data also belong to a second study, concerning yellow fever vaccine responses in identical twins.

The sample consisted of CD8+ T cells sorted from blood. These receptors came from a woman aged 18 to 35 in good health.

This clonotype was picked up a small number of times. The gene calls are TRBV12-3 or TRBV12-4 and TRBJ2-1, with D perhaps given as TRBD1 or TRBD2 (5 bases each). The CDR3 extends over 14 amino acids. Trimming pared 2 bases from V and 6 bases from J, leaving 11 bases between. CDR3 sequence: CASSLTGAVNEQFF. The DNA for the CDR3 is TGTGCCAGCAGTTTAACCGGGGCGGTCAATGAGCAGTTCTTC.

The genes are TRBV20-1 and TRBJ2-2; 10 bases match TRBD2. The germline gives CDR1 DFQATT, CDR2 SNEGSKA (reference sequence). The CDR3 spans 16 residues. J lost 5 bases, V lost 2 bases, and 8 bases had no gene match. The CDR3 sequence: CSARPRTLAGTGELFF. The CDR3 nucleotides read TGCAGTGCTAGACCAAGGACACTAGCGGGAACCGGGGAGCTGTTTTTT.

This clonotype has a count of ten or more. The chain links TRBV6-1 to TRBJ1-6; 9 nucleotides align to TRBD1. CDR3 length equals 11 residues. The J segment lost 14 bases and the V segment lost 9 bases, leaving 5 bases of the junction unmatched. Germline V lookup: CDR1 MNHNS, CDR2 SASEGT. The CDR3 coding sequence is TGTGCCAGTAGGACAGGGGCCACCCTCCACTTT. This sequence encodes CASRTGATLHF.

This clonotype was recorded at least ten times. CDR3: CASSVGDGGEKLFF. As DNA, the CDR3 is TGTGCCAGCAGCGTAGGAGACGGGGGGGAAAAACTGTTTTTT. The chain joins TRBV9 to TRBJ1-4; a possible D gene is TRBD1 (5 bases). Germline V gives CDR1 SGDLS, CDR2 YYNGEE. The CDR3 consists of 14 residues. Trimming shortened V by 0 bases and J by 8 bases, and 11 bases separated the two germline ends.

The V gene is TRBV27, the J gene TRBJ2-3, with 7 positions matching TRBD2. This CDR3 spans 14 amino acids. Germline V gene sequence: CDR1 MNHEY, CDR2 SMNVEV (reference sequence). J gave up 4 bases and V 0 bases, and 1 base lay outside the gene matches. The CDR3 nucleotides are TGTGCCAGCAGTTTATCCCTAGCGGCAGATACGCAGTATTTT. It encodes CASSLSLAADTQYF.

The chain employs TRBV21-1 and TRBJ2-4; the table assigns TRBD1, which was not confirmed against the DNA. TRBV21-1 is an annotated pseudogene. The length of the CDR3 is 17 residues. The CDR3 loop reads CASSKDETGLAKNIQYF. CDR3 DNA: TGTGCCAGCAGCAAAGATGAGACAGGGTTAGCCAAAAACATTCAGTACTTC.

The sample holds a few counts of this clonotype. The chain joins TRBV4-3 to TRBJ2-7, with D perhaps matching TRBD1 (6 bases). This CDR3 is built from 16 residues. Trimming removed 1 base at V and 1 base at J, with 14 bases between. Germline V lookup: CDR1 LGHNA, CDR2 YSLEER. The CDR3 reads CASSQAWTDLSYEQYF. In nucleotides, the CDR3 is TGCGCCAGCAGCCAAGCTTGGACAGACCTTTCCTACGAGCAGTACTTC.

This clonotype was detected only a few times. The rearrangement uses TRBV6-2 or TRBV6-3 and TRBJ2-7, with D perhaps matching TRBD1 or TRBD2 (5 bases each). This CDR3 has 14 amino acids. The germline V gene encodes CDR1 MNHEY and CDR2 SVGEGT. Trimming pared 0 bases from V and 0 bases from J, leaving 6 bases between. CDR3 loop: CASSYSGDSYEQYF. CDR3 nucleotide sequence: TGTGCCAGCAGTTACTCGGGGGACTCCTACGAGCAGTACTTC.